Presented here are 9 T cell receptor beta chains from one specimen sequenced in a study of STAT5B mutations in CD4+ large granular lymphocyte leukemia. TCRdb keeps only in-frame clones here, not all; method: immunoSEQ multiplex PCR. The repertoire includes roughly 21,000 clones, around 75% of them detected once, and around 30% sits in the top ten. Material for sequencing was CD4+ T cells from blood buffy coats. Receptors originate from a human donor in good health.

This chain joins TRBV18 and TRBJ2-3; D unresolved. The germline gives CDR1 KGHSH, CDR2 LQKENI. V was clipped by 3 bases and J by 3 bases, with 13 bases between them. CDR3 size: 15 residues. As DNA, the CDR3 is TGTGCCAGCTCACCGTGGCGGAGCGAGACAGATACGCAGTATTTT. This gives the protein CASSPWRSETDTQYF.

This chain uses TRBV5-1 with TRBJ2-2, with D unresolved. The germline V gene encodes CDR1 SGHRS and CDR2 YFSETQ. The CDR3 extends over 14 amino acids. The V end lost 2 bases, the J end lost 2 bases, and 7 bases lay between the germline ends. The CDR3 sequence is CASSFGPNTGELFF. The CDR3 bases are TGCGCCAGCAGCTTTGGTCCAAACACCGGGGAGCTGTTTTTT.

As regards this clone: The junction departs from the called germline gene at one end, perhaps through a read error. CDR3 coding DNA: TGTGCCACCAGTAGAGATAGACTCGGGCAGCCCCAGCATTTT. Translation gives CATSRDRLGQPQHF. V usage is TRBV15 and J usage is TRBJ1-5; D not certain. The CDR3 runs to 14 residues. Germline V gene data show CDR1 as LNHNV and CDR2 as YYDKDF (reference sequence).

This chain uses TRBV15 with TRBJ2-1, with D possibly TRBD1 on 7 matching bases. Per the germline V gene, CDR1 is LNHNV and CDR2 is YYDKDF (reference sequence). The V and J ends lost 4 bases and 10 bases respectively, with 20 bases between them. CDR3 length equals 15 residues. The CDR3 loop is CATSKRRQGGREQFF. CDR3 bases: TGTGCCACCAGCAAGAGAAGACAGGGAGGTAGGGAGCAGTTCTTC.

This clone showed up just a few times. The chain couples TRBV10-1 to TRBJ2-2, with a weak D call TRBD2 (6 bases). Per the germline V gene, CDR1 is WNHNN and CDR2 is SYGVQD (reference sequence). The CDR3 loop spans 12 amino acids. V lost 11 bases to trimming and J lost 5 bases, with 12 bases between them. The CDR3 here is CAGGGRTGELFF. DNA for the CDR3: TGCGCCGGTGGGGGGAGAACCGGGGAGCTGTTTTTT.

V is TRBV27 and J is TRBJ1-1; weak D call: TRBD1 (5 bases). CDR1 is MNHEY and CDR2 is SMNVEV in the germline V gene (reference sequence). The V end lost 2 bases, the J end lost 8 bases, and 18 bases lay between the germline ends. There are 15 residues in the CDR3. The CDR3 DNA follows: TGTGCCAGCAGTTTAGGGTCGGGCAGGGCAACCGAAGCTTTCTTT. It specifies CASSLGSGRATEAFF.

DNA of the CDR3: TGTGCCAGCAGCCTGGGACACCACTCTGGGGCCAACGTCCTGACTTTC. Its translation: CASSLGHHSGANVLTF. The chain couples TRBV5-4 to TRBJ2-6; TRBD1 might be the D (6 bases). V lost 4 bases to trimming and J lost 0 bases, with 11 bases between them. This CDR3 has 16 amino acids. Germline loops: CDR1 SGHNT, CDR2 YYREEE (reference sequence).

The V gene is TRBV18, the J gene TRBJ2-3, with a tentative D call TRBD1 (7 bases). The germline gives CDR1 KGHSH, CDR2 LQKENI. The CDR3 has 14 amino acids. The V end was cut by 3 bases, the J end by 3 bases, with 10 bases between. The chain's CDR3 is CASSPAGGTDTQYF. The CDR3 nucleotides are TGTGCCAGCTCACCGGCAGGGGGGACAGATACGCAGTATTTT. Full variable domain (outside the CDR3, taken from reference TRBV18 and TRBJ2-3): NAGVMQNPRHLVRRRGQEARLRCSPMKGHSHVYWYRQLPEEGLKFMVYLQKENIIDESGMPKERFSAEFPKEGPSILRIQQVVRGDSAAYFCASSPAGGTDTQYFGPGTRLTVL.

This chain uses TRBV2 with TRBJ2-7; no firm D call. Germline-derived CDR1 and CDR2 are SNHLY and FYNNEI. The CDR3 is 14 residues long. Trimming left V 8 bases short and J 3 bases short, with 17 bases between. CDR3 region: CASRPRGSYYEQYF. For the CDR3, the DNA is TGTGCCAGCCGCCCCCGCGGCAGCTACTACGAGCAGTACTTC. Full variable domain (rest looked up from reference TRBV2 and TRBJ2-7): EPEVTQTPSHQVTQMGQEVILRCVPISNHLYFYWYRQILGQKVEFLVSFYNNEISEKSEIFDDQFSVERPDGSNFTLKIRSTKLEDSAMYFCASRPRGSYYEQYFGPGTRLTVT.